These 20 T cell receptor beta chains share one sample of origin, sequenced in a study of cytomegalovirus exposure and HLA in healthy donors. A multiplex PCR was run with 60 Vbeta primers and 13 Jbeta primers. Using immunoSEQ multiplex PCR, the repertoire was profiled, and TCRdb retains in-frame clones only, with some absent. The sample has roughly 130,000 clones, around 65% seen once. Sequencing was done on a sample of PBMCs. The receptors come from a male donor in good health and CMV-seronegative.

This chain links TRBV4-1 with TRBJ1-1; D is undetermined. The CDR3 has 15 amino acids. The V and J ends lost 1 base and 1 base respectively, with 10 bases between them. The germline gives CDR1 MGHRA, CDR2 YSYEKL. The CDR3 spells CASSQVWSENTEAFF. Here the CDR3 DNA reads TGCGCCAGCAGCCAAGTATGGTCAGAGAACACTGAAGCTTTCTTT.

J is TRBJ1-2 and V is TRBV5-6, with 9 bases that match TRBD1. The germline V gene encodes CDR1 SGHDT and CDR2 YYEEEE. The V and J ends lost 4 bases and 4 bases, in that order; junction bases with no gene match: 11. The CDR3 length is 16 residues. The CDR3 reads CASSVNSGQGLYGYTF. The CDR3, as DNA: TGTGCCAGCAGCGTAAATTCTGGACAGGGGCTCTATGGCTACACCTTC.

This clone was detected only a few times. The chain links TRBV5-8 to TRBJ2-5; D gene unclear. The J call may be mistaken, given a closer DNA end match to TRBJ2-7. CDR1 and CDR2 (germline): SGHTS, YDEGEE. The CDR3 has 13 residues. The CDR3 DNA follows: TGTGCCAGCAGCTTGACACCAGGCTACGAGCAGTACTTC. Amino acid sequence: CASSLTPGYEQYF.

The V call is TRBV5-1, the J call TRBJ1-1; D perhaps matches TRBD1 (5 bases). This CDR3 is built from 15 residues. V gave up 2 bases and J gave up 1 base, with 12 bases separating them. Looked up from germline, CDR1 is SGHRS and CDR2 is YFSETQ. The CDR3, as DNA: TGCGCCAGCAGCTTCGCCTGGGGCGGGAACACTGAAGCTTTCTTT. This translates into CASSFAWGGNTEAFF. Variable domain in full (rest from reference TRBV5-1 and TRBJ1-1): KAGVTQTPRYLIKTRGQQVTLSCSPISGHRSVSWYQQTPGQGLQFLFEYFSETQRNKGNFPGRFSGRQFSNSRSEMNVSTLELGDSALYLCASSFAWGGNTEAFFGQGTRLTVV.

This clone was seen only a few times. The V call is TRBV6-6, the J call TRBJ1-5, with D possibly matching TRBD1 (5 bases). V was pared by 3 bases and J by 8 bases, with 17 bases between. The germline CDR1 and CDR2 sequences are MNHNY and SVGAGI (reference sequence). This CDR3 spans 15 amino acids. CDR3 loop: CASSYEDTGREPQHF. DNA for the CDR3: TGTGCCAGCAGTTATGAGGACACCGGTAGGGAGCCCCAGCATTTT.

The sample holds a few counts of this clone. The V call is TRBV4-1, the J call TRBJ1-1; D perhaps matches TRBD1 (5 bases). The length of the CDR3 is 14 residues. Germline assignment: CDR1 MGHRA and CDR2 YSYEKL. V was trimmed by 0 bases and J by 5 bases, leaving 10 bases between them. The CDR3 region has the DNA TGCGCCAGCAGCCAAGACGAGGGGAGGACTGAAGCTTTCTTT. Amino acids: CASSQDEGRTEAFF.

This clone was observed a handful of times. The rearrangement links TRBV4-3 to TRBJ2-5; D gene unclear. The V gene lost 0 bases and the J gene lost 5 bases, with 7 bases spanning the gap. The CDR3 runs to 13 residues. Germline CDR1 LGHNA, CDR2 YSLEER. Here the CDR3 DNA reads TGCGCCAGCAGCCAAGATATTGAGGAGACCCAGTACTTC. Its translation is CASSQDIEETQYF.

This chain connects TRBV25-1 to TRBJ1-2; no reliable D call. The CDR3 has 15 amino acids. CDR1 is MGHDK and CDR2 is SYGVNS in the germline V gene. The V and J ends lost 1 base and 0 bases respectively, with 9 bases between them. CDR3: CASSESPVANYGYTF. In nucleotides, the CDR3 is TGTGCCAGCAGTGAATCACCGGTAGCTAACTATGGCTACACCTTC.

The chain carries TRBV27 and TRBJ2-5; D might be TRBD1 (5 bases). The CDR3 is 13 residues long. Looked up from germline, CDR1 is MNHEY and CDR2 is SMNVEV (reference sequence). V was shortened by 6 bases and J by 4 bases, with 12 bases between the two germline ends. The CDR3 region is CASRLVRGETQYF. Written as DNA, the CDR3 is TGTGCCAGCAGGCTGGTTAGGGGAGAGACCCAGTACTTC.

This clone was counted between two and nine times. DNA for the CDR3: TGTGCCTGGAGGGGAGGGCGAAGGGACACTGAAGCTTTCTTT. Its translation: CAWRGGRRDTEAFF. This chain joins TRBV30 and TRBJ1-1; no firm D call. CDR1 and CDR2 (germline): GTSNPN, SVGIG (reference sequence). This CDR3 contains 14 residues. Deletions cut 3 bases from V and 3 bases from J, with 14 bases between. The full variable domain, rest sourced from reference TRBV30 and TRBJ1-1, is SQTIHQWPATLVQPVGSPLSLECTVEGTSNPNLYWYRQAAGRGLQLLFYSVGIGQISSEVPQNLSASRPQDRQFILSSKKLLLSDSGFYLCAWRGGRRDTEAFFGQGTRLTVV.

The chain carries TRBV5-1 and TRBJ2-3; 8 nucleotides align to TRBD2. Germline V lookup: CDR1 SGHRS, CDR2 YFSETQ. The V gene end was trimmed by 0 bases and the J gene end by 2 bases; junction bases not matched to a gene: 2. This CDR3 region has 15 residues. In DNA form, the CDR3 reads TGCGCCAGCAGCTTGGCCGGGGGGGCCACAGATACGCAGTATTTT. Protein sequence: CASSLAGGATDTQYF. Filled out from reference TRBV5-1 and TRBJ2-3, the complete variable domain reads KAGVTQTPRYLIKTRGQQVTLSCSPISGHRSVSWYQQTPGQGLQFLFEYFSETQRNKGNFPGRFSGRQFSNSRSEMNVSTLELGDSALYLCASSLAGGATDTQYFGPGTRLTVL.

In DNA form, the CDR3 reads TGTGCCAGTGGGACAGGGACGATGGGAGCTTTCTTT. Amino acids: CASGTGTMGAFF. V usage is TRBV9 and J usage is TRBJ1-1, with 9 bases that match TRBD1. CDR3 size: 12 residues. Germline V CDR1 and CDR2: SGDLS, YYNGEE. Germline trimming cut 8 bases from V and 10 bases from J; bases unmatched to any gene: 9. The entire variable domain, with the rest obtained from reference TRBV9 and TRBJ1-1, is as follows: DSGVTQTPKHLITATGQRVTLRCSPRSGDLSVYWYQQSLDQGLQFLIQYYNGEERAKGNILERFSAQQFPDLHSELNLSSLELGDSALYFCASGTGTMGAFFGQGTRLTVV.

The chain uses TRBV6-1 and TRBJ2-1; TRBD1 aligns across 7 bases. This CDR3 is built from 14 residues. Germline trimming cut 9 bases from V and 0 bases from J; bases unmatched to any gene: 5. In germline, CDR1 is MNHNS, CDR2 SASEGT. The CDR3 protein is CASPQGSSYNEQFF. The CDR3 DNA follows: TGTGCCAGTCCACAGGGGAGCTCCTACAATGAGCAGTTCTTC.

The rearrangement links TRBV7-3 to TRBJ1-1; TRBD1 might be the D (5 bases). V lost 0 bases and J 3 bases, leaving 11 bases between the germline ends. Germline CDR1 SGHTA, CDR2 FQGTGA. This CDR3 is built from 15 residues. Written as DNA, the CDR3 is TGTGCCAGCAGCTTAACAAGGGGTACGGACACTGAAGCTTTCTTT. Its protein is CASSLTRGTDTEAFF.

This clone has more than one count but fewer than ten. The rearrangement links TRBV4-1 to TRBJ1-6; the match to TRBD1 covers 11 bases. The CDR3 contains 16 residues. J was trimmed by 10 bases and V by 4 bases; bases with no gene match: 9. Germline V gene data show CDR1 as MGHRA and CDR2 as YSYEKL. CDR3 nucleotide sequence: TGCGCCAGCAGCCCAGGACAGGGGGCGAGAAGATCACCCCTCCACTTT. Its protein is CASSPGQGARRSPLHF.

The chain employs TRBV6-1 and TRBJ1-6; D possibly corresponds to TRBD1 (5 bases). Germline V lookup: CDR1 MNHNS, CDR2 SASEGT. CDR3 length equals 15 residues. The V and J ends lost 0 bases and 10 bases respectively, with 13 bases between them. CDR3 sequence reads: CASSEALGGRSPLHF. CDR3 bases: TGTGCCAGCAGTGAAGCTTTGGGGGGACGATCACCCCTCCACTTT.

This chain joins TRBV7-2 and TRBJ1-2; TRBD1 matches at 10 bases. V was pared by 3 bases and J by 8 bases, with 9 bases of the junction left unmatched. CDR3 length: 15 amino acids. From germline, CDR1 is SGHTA and CDR2 FQGNSA. The CDR3 protein is CASSLNRQGAGGYTF. The DNA of the CDR3 is TGTGCCAGCAGCTTGAACAGACAGGGGGCTGGGGGCTACACCTTC.

V is TRBV13 and J is TRBJ1-5; 10 nucleotides line up with TRBD1. There are 15 residues in the CDR3. V lost 5 bases to trimming and J lost 3 bases; unmatched junction nucleotides: 4. Per the germline V gene, CDR1 is PRHDT and CDR2 is FYEKMQ (reference sequence). CDR3 bases: TGTGCCAGCAGCCACGGGACAGGGGCCAATCAGCCCCAGCATTTT. This gives the protein CASSHGTGANQPQHF.

The gene calls are TRBV7-2 and TRBJ2-7; 9 positions match TRBD2. The trim removed 0 bases at V and 6 bases at J, leaving 3 bases unmatched. Germline CDR1 SGHTA, CDR2 FQGNSA. CDR3 length equals 14 residues. CDR3 region: CASSLASGGGEQYF. DNA for the CDR3: TGTGCCAGCAGCTTAGCTAGCGGGGGCGGCGAGCAGTACTTC.

This clone was detected only a few times. The rearrangement uses TRBV19 and TRBJ1-5, with 8 bases lining up with TRBD1. Germline values: CDR1 LNHDA, CDR2 SQIVND (reference sequence). The CDR3 extends over 14 amino acids. With V trimmed by 5 bases and J by 6 bases, 6 bases remained unmatched. CDR3: CASSARQGSQPQHF. The CDR3 bases are TGTGCCAGTAGTGCTCGACAGGGGAGTCAGCCCCAGCATTTT.